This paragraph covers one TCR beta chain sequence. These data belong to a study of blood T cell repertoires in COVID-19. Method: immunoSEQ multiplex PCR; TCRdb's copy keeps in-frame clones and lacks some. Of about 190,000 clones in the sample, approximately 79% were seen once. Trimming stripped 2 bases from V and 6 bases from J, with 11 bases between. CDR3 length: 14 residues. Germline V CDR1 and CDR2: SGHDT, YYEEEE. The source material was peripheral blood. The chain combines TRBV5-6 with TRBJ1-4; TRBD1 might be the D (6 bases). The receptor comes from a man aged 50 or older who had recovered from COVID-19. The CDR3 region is CASSFGGADEKLFF. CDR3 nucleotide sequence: TGTGCCAGCAGCTTCGGGGGGGCCGATGAAAAACTGTTTTTT.